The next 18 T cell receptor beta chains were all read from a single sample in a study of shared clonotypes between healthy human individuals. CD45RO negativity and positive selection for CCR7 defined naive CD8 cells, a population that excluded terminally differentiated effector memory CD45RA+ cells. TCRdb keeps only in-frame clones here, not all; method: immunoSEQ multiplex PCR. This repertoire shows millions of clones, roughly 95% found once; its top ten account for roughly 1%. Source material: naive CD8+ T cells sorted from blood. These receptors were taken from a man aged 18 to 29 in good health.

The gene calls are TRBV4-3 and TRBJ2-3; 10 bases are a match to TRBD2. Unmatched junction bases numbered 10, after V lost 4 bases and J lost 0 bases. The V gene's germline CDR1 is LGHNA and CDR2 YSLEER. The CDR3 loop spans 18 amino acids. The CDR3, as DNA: TGCGCCAGCAGCCCGGTACTAGCGGGGCTTCTAAGCACAGATACGCAGTATTTT. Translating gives CASSPVLAGLLSTDTQYF.

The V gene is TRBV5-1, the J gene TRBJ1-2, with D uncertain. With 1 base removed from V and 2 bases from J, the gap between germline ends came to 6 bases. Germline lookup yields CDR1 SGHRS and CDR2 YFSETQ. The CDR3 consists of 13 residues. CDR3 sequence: CASSLTQNYGYTF. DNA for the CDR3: TGCGCCAGCAGCTTGACCCAGAACTATGGCTACACCTTC.

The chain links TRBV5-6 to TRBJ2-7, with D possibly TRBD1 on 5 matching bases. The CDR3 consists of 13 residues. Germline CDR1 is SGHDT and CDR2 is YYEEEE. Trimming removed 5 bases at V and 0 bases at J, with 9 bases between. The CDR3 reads CASRPGISYEQYF. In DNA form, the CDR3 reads TGTGCCAGCAGACCAGGGATCTCCTACGAGCAGTACTTC.

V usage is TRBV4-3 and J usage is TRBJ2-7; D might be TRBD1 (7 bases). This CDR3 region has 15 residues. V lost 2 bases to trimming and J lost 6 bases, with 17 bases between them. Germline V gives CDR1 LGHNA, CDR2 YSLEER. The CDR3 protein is CASSQQGEAVGEQYF. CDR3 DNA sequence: TGCGCCAGCAGCCAACAGGGGGAGGCCGTAGGCGAGCAGTACTTC.

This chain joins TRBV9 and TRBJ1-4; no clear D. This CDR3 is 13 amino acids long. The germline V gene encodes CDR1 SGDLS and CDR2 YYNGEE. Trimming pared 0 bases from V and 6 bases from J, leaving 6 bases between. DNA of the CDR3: TGTGCCAGCAGCGTAGACAGTCATGAAAAACTGTTTTTT. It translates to CASSVDSHEKLFF.

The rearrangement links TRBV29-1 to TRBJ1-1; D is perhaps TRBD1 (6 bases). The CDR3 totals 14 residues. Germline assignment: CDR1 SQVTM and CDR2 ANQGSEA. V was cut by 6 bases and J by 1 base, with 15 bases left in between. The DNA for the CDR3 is TGCAGCGTCTACCACGGGGGGCCGAACACTGAAGCTTTCTTT. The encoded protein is CSVYHGGPNTEAFF. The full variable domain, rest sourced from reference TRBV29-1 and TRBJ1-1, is SAVISQKPSRDICQRGTSLTIQCQVDSQVTMMFWYRQQPGQSLTLIATANQGSEATYESGFVIDKFPISRPNLTFSTLTVSNMSPEDSSIYLCSVYHGGPNTEAFFGQGTRLTVV.

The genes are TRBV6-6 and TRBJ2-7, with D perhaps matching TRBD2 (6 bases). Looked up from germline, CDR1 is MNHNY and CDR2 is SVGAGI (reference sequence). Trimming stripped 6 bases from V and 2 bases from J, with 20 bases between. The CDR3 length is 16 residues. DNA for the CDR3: TGTGCCAGCAGCTTTGGAGAGCGGGCGCCGACCTACGAGCAGTACTTC. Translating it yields CASSFGERAPTYEQYF.

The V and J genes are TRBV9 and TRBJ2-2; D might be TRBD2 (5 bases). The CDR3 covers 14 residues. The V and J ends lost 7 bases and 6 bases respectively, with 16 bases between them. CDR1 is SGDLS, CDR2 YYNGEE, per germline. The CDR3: CASGPGDPPGELFF. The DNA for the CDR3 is TGTGCCAGCGGGCCCGGGGATCCCCCCGGGGAGCTGTTTTTT.

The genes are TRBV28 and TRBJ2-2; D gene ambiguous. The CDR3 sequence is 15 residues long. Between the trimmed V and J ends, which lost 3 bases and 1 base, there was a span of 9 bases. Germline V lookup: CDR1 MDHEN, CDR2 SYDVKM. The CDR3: CASSFYPQNTGELFF. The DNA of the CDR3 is TGTGCCAGCAGTTTTTATCCACAGAACACCGGGGAGCTGTTTTTT. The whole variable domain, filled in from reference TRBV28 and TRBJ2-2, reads DVKVTQSSRYLVKRTGEKVFLECVQDMDHENMFWYRQDPGLGLRLIYFSYDVKMKEKGDIPEGYSVSREKKERFSLILESASTNQTSMYLCASSFYPQNTGELFFGEGSRLTVL.

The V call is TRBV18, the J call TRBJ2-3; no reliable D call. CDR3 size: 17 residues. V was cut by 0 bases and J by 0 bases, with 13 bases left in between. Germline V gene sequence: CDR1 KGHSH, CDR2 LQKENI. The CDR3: CASSPPMTAESTDTQYF. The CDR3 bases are TGTGCCAGCTCACCACCGATGACGGCGGAGAGCACAGATACGCAGTATTTT. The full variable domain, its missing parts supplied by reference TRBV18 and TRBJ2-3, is NAGVMQNPRHLVRRRGQEARLRCSPMKGHSHVYWYRQLPEEGLKFMVYLQKENIIDESGMPKERFSAEFPKEGPSILRIQQVVRGDSAAYFCASSPPMTAESTDTQYFGPGTRLTVL.

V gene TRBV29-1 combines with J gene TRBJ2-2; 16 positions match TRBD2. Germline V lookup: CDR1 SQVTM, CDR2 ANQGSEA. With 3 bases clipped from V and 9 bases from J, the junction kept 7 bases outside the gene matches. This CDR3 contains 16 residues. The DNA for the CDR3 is TGCAGCGTTGAGGGACTAGCGGGAGGGCCTGGGAGGGAGCTGTTTTTT. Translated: CSVEGLAGGPGRELFF.

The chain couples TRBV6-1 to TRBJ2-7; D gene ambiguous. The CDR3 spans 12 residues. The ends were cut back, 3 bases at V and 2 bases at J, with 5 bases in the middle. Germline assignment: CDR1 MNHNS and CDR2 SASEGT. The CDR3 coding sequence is TGTGCCAGCAGTGATATAACCTACGAGCAGTACTTC. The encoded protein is CASSDITYEQYF.

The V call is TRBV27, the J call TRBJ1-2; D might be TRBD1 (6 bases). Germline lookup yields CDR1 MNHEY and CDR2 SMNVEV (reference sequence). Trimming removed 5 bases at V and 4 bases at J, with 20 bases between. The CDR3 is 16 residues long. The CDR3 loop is CASSASTGDEVYGYTF. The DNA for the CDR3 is TGTGCCAGCAGTGCGTCGACAGGCGATGAAGTCTATGGCTACACCTTC.

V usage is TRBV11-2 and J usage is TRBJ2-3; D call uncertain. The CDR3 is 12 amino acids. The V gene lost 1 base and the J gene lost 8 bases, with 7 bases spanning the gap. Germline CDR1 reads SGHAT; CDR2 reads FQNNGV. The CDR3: CASSLGARTQYF. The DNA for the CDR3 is TGTGCCAGCAGCTTAGGGGCCCGTACGCAGTATTTT.

The CDR3 bases are TGTGCCAGCAGCTTAGGAACAGCCGAAACCTACAATGAGCAGTTCTTC. Translated, it gives CASSLGTAETYNEQFF. The chain joins TRBV7-9 to TRBJ2-1; D is unclear. The CDR3 has 16 amino acids. V lost 1 base and J lost 2, with 12 bases in between. Per germline, CDR1 SEHNR and CDR2 FQNEAQ (reference sequence).

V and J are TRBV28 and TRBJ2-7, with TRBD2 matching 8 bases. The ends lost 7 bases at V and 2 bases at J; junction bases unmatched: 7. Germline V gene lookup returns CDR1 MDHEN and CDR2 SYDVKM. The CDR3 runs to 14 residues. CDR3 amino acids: CASTSSGGAYEQYF. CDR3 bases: TGTGCCAGCACTTCGTCGGGGGGGGCCTACGAGCAGTACTTC.

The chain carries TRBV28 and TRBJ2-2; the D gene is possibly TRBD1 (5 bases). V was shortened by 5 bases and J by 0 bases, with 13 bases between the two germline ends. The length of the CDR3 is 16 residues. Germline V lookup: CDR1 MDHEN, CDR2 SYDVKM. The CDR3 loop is CASSAQTEANTGELFF. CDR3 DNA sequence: TGTGCCAGCAGTGCCCAGACAGAGGCGAACACCGGGGAGCTGTTTTTT. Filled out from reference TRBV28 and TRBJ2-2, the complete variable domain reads DVKVTQSSRYLVKRTGEKVFLECVQDMDHENMFWYRQDPGLGLRLIYFSYDVKMKEKGDIPEGYSVSREKKERFSLILESASTNQTSMYLCASSAQTEANTGELFFGEGSRLTVL.

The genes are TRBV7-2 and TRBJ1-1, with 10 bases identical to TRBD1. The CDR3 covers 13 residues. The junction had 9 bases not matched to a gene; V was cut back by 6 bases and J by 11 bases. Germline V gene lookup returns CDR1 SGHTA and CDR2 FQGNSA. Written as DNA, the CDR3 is TGTGCCAGCAGTTATCAGACAGGGGGCCTCGCTTTCTTT. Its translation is CASSYQTGGLAFF.